This is a list of T cell receptor beta chains from one sample in a study of regulatory T cells in long-lasting Graves disease. MiXCR was run by TCRdb on the multiplex PCR reads, yielding one entry per CDR3 protein. In the table there are 620,000 or so distinct CDR3 sequences, roughly 16% of which are singletons. A further study also used this sample, focusing on T cells in Graves' hyperthyroidism and ophthalmopathy.

The specimen comprised peripheral blood mononuclear cells (PBMCs), sampled at new diagnosis, from a patient treated with antithyroid drugs. The receptors come from a woman aged 25-40 years with Graves disease. CDR3s include the opening cysteine and the closing phenylalanine or tryptophan. D genes are given only for firm matches. Size tells how often a clone was seen (once, few, many) or the class of an expanded clone, and some rows leave it out.

CASSPSQGQGYTEAFF,TGTGCCAGCAGCCCGAGCCAGGGACAGGGTTACACTGAAGCTTTCTTT,TRBD1,TRBJ1-1,TRBV28,16,many
CAWIWGTGRTEAFF,TGTGCCTGGATATGGGGGACAGGGCGGACTGAAGCTTTCTTT,TRBD1,TRBJ1-1,TRBV30,14,many
CASSQIGGAQYEQFF,TGTGCCAGCAGCCAAATCGGGGGGGCGCAGTATGAGCAGTTCTTC,TRBD2,TRBJ2-1,TRBV3-1,15,NA
CASSLDGYGGGDEQFF,TGTGCCAGCAGCTTAGATGGGTACGGGGGCGGGGATGAGCAGTTCTTC,NA,TRBJ2-1,TRBV7-9,16,NA
CSAIPGQGSTEAFF,TGCAGTGCTATCCCTGGACAGGGGAGCACTGAAGCTTTCTTT,TRBD1,TRBJ1-1,TRBV20-1,14,many
CSAKIGMDTGELFF,TGCAGTGCTAAGATTGGTATGGACACCGGGGAGCTGTTTTTT,NA,TRBJ2-2,TRBV20-1,14,NA
CASSPLRYSEQYF,TGCGCCAGCAGCCCACTGCGGTACTCCGAGCAGTACTTC,NA,TRBJ2-7,TRBV5-1,13,few
CASSPRTGAYEQYF,TGTGCCAGCAGCCCCCGGACAGGGGCCTACGAGCAGTACTTC,TRBD1,TRBJ2-7,TRBV12-3/TRBV12-4,14,many
CASSQQGVDYEQYF,TGTGCCAGCAGCCAACAGGGGGTGGATTACGAGCAGTACTTC,TRBD1,TRBJ2-7,TRBV11-2,14,few
CASSPLAGLNTEAFF,TGCGCCAGCAGCCCCCTCGCAGGATTGAACACTGAAGCTTTCTTT,NA,TRBJ1-1,TRBV5-1,15,NA
CASSVGLAGLDNEQFF,TGCGCCAGCAGCGTCGGACTAGCGGGATTGGACAATGAGCAGTTCTTC,TRBD2,TRBJ2-1,TRBV5-1,16,many
CSARGQGPGEQYF,TGCAGTGCTAGGGGTCAGGGACCCGGCGAGCAGTACTTC,NA,TRBJ2-7,TRBV20-1,13,few
CASSGEGAPLGGEQFF,TGTGCCAGCAGTGGCGAGGGGGCACCCCTGGGGGGGGAGCAGTTCTTC,NA,TRBJ2-1,TRBV2,16,many
CASSLRTAGRSGANVLTF,TGTGCCAGCAGCTTACGGACGGCAGGGAGGTCTGGGGCCAACGTCCTGACTTTC,NA,TRBJ2-6,TRBV7-2,18,many
CASSPDRAYEQYF,TGTGCCAGCAGCCCAGACAGGGCCTACGAGCAGTACTTC,TRBD1,TRBJ2-7,TRBV7-8,13,many
CASSIGLAGGGDTQYF,TGTGCCAGCAGCATAGGACTAGCGGGAGGAGGAGATACGCAGTATTTT,TRBD2,TRBJ2-3,TRBV7-3,16,few
CASSVDPIKYSGGPGNTIYF,TGTGCCAGCAGCGTAGATCCCATAAAGTACTCAGGAGGACCTGGAAACACCATATATTTT,NA,TRBJ1-3,TRBV9,20,NA
CASSSLAGSSYNEQFF,TGTGCCAGCAGTTCACTTGCAGGGAGCTCCTACAATGAGCAGTTCTTC,NA,TRBJ2-1,TRBV28,16,NA
CASSQAADSGNTIYF,TGCGCCAGCAGCCAGGCAGCGGACTCTGGAAACACCATATATTTT,NA,TRBJ1-3,TRBV4-1,15,NA
CASRERQGIWQPQHF,TGTGCCAGCAGGGAACGACAGGGGATTTGGCAGCCCCAGCATTTT,TRBD1,TRBJ1-5,TRBV27,15,many
CASSLLAQTRDTIYF,TGTGCCAGCAGCTTACTGGCCCAAACACGAGACACCATATATTTT,NA,TRBJ1-3,TRBV7-8,15,few
CASSLGNIAGRQETQYF,TGTGCCAGCAGCTTGGGGAATATAGCGGGAAGACAAGAGACCCAGTACTTC,TRBD2,TRBJ2-5,TRBV7-2,17,many
CATRDSLYTDTQYF,TGTGCCACACGGGACAGCCTATACACAGATACGCAGTATTTT,TRBD1,TRBJ2-3,TRBV28,14,many
CSFSGVERNGELFF,TGCAGCTTTTCGGGAGTAGAGAGAAACGGGGAGCTGTTTTTT,NA,TRBJ2-2,TRBV20-1,14,NA
CAWTAGGSYEQYF,TGTGCCTGGACGGCGGGGGGCTCCTACGAGCAGTACTTC,TRBD2,TRBJ2-7,TRBV30,13,few
CASSYSTGMNTEAFF,TGTGCCAGCAGTTACTCGACCGGGATGAACACTGAAGCTTTCTTT,NA,TRBJ1-1,TRBV6-5,15,many
CASSLVDRQPQHF,TGTGCCAGCAGTTTAGTGGACAGACAGCCCCAGCATTTT,NA,TRBJ1-5,TRBV28,13,many
CSARNEKLFF,TGCAGTGCTCGTAATGAAAAACTGTTTTTT,NA,TRBJ1-4,TRBV20-1,10,many
CASSLEWGRASGGGNEQFF,TGTGCCAGCAGCTTAGAGTGGGGGAGGGCTAGCGGGGGTGGAAATGAGCAGTTCTTC,TRBD2,TRBJ2-1,TRBV11-2,19,NA
CASLPRRAGASYEQYF,TGTGCCAGCTTACCCAGGAGGGCGGGAGCCTCCTACGAGCAGTACTTC,TRBD2,TRBJ2-7,TRBV2,16,many
CASSEQGGPQETQYF,TGTGCCAGCAGCGAACAGGGGGGACCTCAAGAGACCCAGTACTTC,TRBD1,TRBJ2-5,TRBV2,15,NA
CATSPAGGYNEQFF,TGTGCCACCAGTCCAGCGGGGGGATACAATGAGCAGTTCTTC,TRBD2,TRBJ2-1,TRBV15,14,many
CASSYVAYNEKLFF,TGTGCCAGCAGTTACGTGGCATATAATGAAAAACTGTTTTTT,NA,TRBJ1-4,TRBV6-5,14,many
CASSPLQGAGAEAFF,TGTGCCAGCTCACCCCTTCAGGGGGCAGGCGCTGAAGCTTTCTTT,TRBD1,TRBJ1-1,TRBV18,15,many
CASSRGDRSTYEQYF,TGTGCCAGCAGTAGAGGGGACAGGTCTACCTACGAGCAGTACTTC,TRBD1,TRBJ2-7,TRBV28,15,many
CASSSRGPTYNEQFF,TGTGCCAGCAGCTCGAGGGGGCCAACCTACAATGAGCAGTTCTTC,TRBD1,TRBJ2-1,TRBV11-2,15,many
CASSLPLRREETQYF,TGTGCCAGCAGTTTACCCCTGAGGAGGGAAGAGACCCAGTACTTC,NA,TRBJ2-5,TRBV28,15,many
CASSLEGTGEKLFF,TGTGCCAGCAGCTTGGAGGGGACGGGGGAAAAACTGTTTTTT,NA,TRBJ1-4,TRBV5-8,14,NA
CASSQDRISGNTDTQYF,TGTGCCAGCAGCCAAGATCGAATTAGCGGAAACACAGATACGCAGTATTTT,NA,TRBJ2-3,TRBV4-2,17,NA
CASSPAGTGTRGTQYF,TGTGCCAGCAGTCCGGCCGGGACAGGAACGCGAGGGACGCAGTATTTT,TRBD1,TRBJ2-3,TRBV27,16,NA
CSARRGSSLSQEYF,TGCAGTGCTAGAAGGGGCTCTTCCCTTTCTCAGGAGTACTTC,NA,TRBJ2-5,TRBV20-1,14,NA
CASMQGGGETQYF,TGTGCCAGCATGCAAGGGGGGGGGGAGACCCAGTACTTC,NA,TRBJ2-5,TRBV28,13,NA
CASKVGNTEAFF,TGTGCCAGCAAGGTGGGAAACACTGAAGCTTTCTTT,NA,TRBJ1-1,TRBV2,12,many
CASSSSTGGTGGEQYF,TGTGCCAGCAGTTCCTCTACGGGGGGGACTGGCGGCGAGCAGTACTTC,TRBD2,TRBJ2-7,TRBV11-3,16,NA
CASSLVGWHPSGREGDEQFF,TGTGCCAGCAGCTTAGTCGGTTGGCACCCTAGCGGGAGAGAGGGTGATGAGCAGTTCTTC,TRBD2,TRBJ2-1,TRBV7-9,20,many
CASSPAGDTDTQYF,TGTGCCAGCTCACCAGCGGGAGATACAGATACGCAGTATTTT,TRBD2,TRBJ2-3,TRBV18,14,many
CASTQGTRGGNQPQHF,TGTGCCAGCACCCAGGGGACCAGGGGTGGCAATCAGCCCCAGCATTTT,NA,TRBJ1-5,TRBV7-8,16,many